Following are 7 T cell receptor beta chains from one sample sequenced in a study of T cells in localized non-small cell lung cancer. The data were produced by immunoSEQ multiplex PCR, yet TCRdb's version contains in-frame clones alone and is incomplete. The repertoire holds roughly 26,000 clones, with 65% to 85% as singletons. This material consisted of peripheral blood, taken before any cancer treatment. The receptors derive from a man aged 35 to 70 with stage III squamous cell lung carcinoma.

The chain is built from TRBV11-2 and TRBJ1-2; D is unresolved. The CDR3 is made up of 14 amino acids. In germline, CDR1 is SGHAT, CDR2 FQNNGV. Trimming took off 1 base at V and 5 bases at J, with 11 bases between the two ends. The chain's CDR3 is CASSLAQARYGYTF. DNA for the CDR3: TGTGCCAGCAGCTTAGCGCAGGCCCGGTATGGCTACACCTTC.

J is TRBJ1-6 and V is TRBV5-1; TRBD1 is a possible D gene (5 bases). Germline V lookup: CDR1 SGHRS, CDR2 YFSETQ. This CDR3 comprises 14 residues. Trimming pared 5 bases from V and 8 bases from J, leaving 14 bases between. DNA for the CDR3: TGCGCCAGCAGACAGGCAGGGATCGATTCACCCCTCCACTTT. As protein: CASRQAGIDSPLHF.

This rearrangement joins TRBV4-1 to TRBJ2-7; no clear D. In germline, CDR1 is MGHRA, CDR2 YSYEKL. The V end lost 4 bases, the J end lost 3 bases, and 10 bases lay between the germline ends. This CDR3 is 13 amino acids long. The CDR3 DNA follows: TGCGCCAGCAGCCCTACGTACGGCTACGAGCAGTACTTC. Translation: CASSPTYGYEQYF.

The chain joins TRBV7-6 to TRBJ1-1; 9 bases line up with TRBD1. The CDR3 contains 15 residues. With 3 bases clipped from V and 0 bases from J, the junction kept 2 bases outside the gene matches. The germline CDR1 and CDR2 sequences are SGHVS and FNYEAQ. The CDR3 loop is CASSLGTGLNTEAFF. The CDR3 nucleotides read TGTGCCAGCAGCTTGGGGACAGGGTTGAACACTGAAGCTTTCTTT.

This clone was picked up a small number of times. The chain recombines TRBV11-2 with TRBJ2-7; D is undetermined. Per germline, CDR1 SGHAT and CDR2 FQNNGV. The CDR3 runs to 14 residues. Trimming stripped 0 bases from V and 6 bases from J, with 12 bases between. The CDR3 reads CASSLDRQSGEQYF. The CDR3 DNA follows: TGTGCCAGCAGCTTAGACCGGCAGTCTGGCGAGCAGTACTTC.

For the CDR3, the DNA is TGTGCCTGCCGATTAGGGTACACTGAAGCTTTCTTT. Amino acids: CACRLGYTEAFF. The chain uses TRBV19 and TRBJ1-1; D is undetermined. The CDR3 contains 12 residues. V lost 11 bases, J lost 3 bases, and 13 bases lay in between. Germline loops: CDR1 LNHDA, CDR2 SQIVND (reference sequence).

The chain has TRBV7-3 and TRBJ2-3, with 15 bases identical to TRBD2. J was trimmed by 10 bases and V by 5 bases; bases with no gene match: 4. In germline, CDR1 is SGHTA, CDR2 FQGTGA. The CDR3 has 14 amino acids. In nucleotides, the CDR3 is TGTGCCAGCAGCCCGTGGACTAGCGGGAGGGCGCAGTATTTT. Protein: CASSPWTSGRAQYF. Supplemented by reference TRBV7-3 and TRBJ2-3, the full variable domain reads GAGVSQTPSNKVTEKGKYVELRCDPISGHTALYWYRQSLGQGPEFLIYFQGTGAADDSGLPNDRFFAVRPEGSVSTLKIQRTERGDSAVYLCASSPWTSGRAQYFGPGTRLTVL.